These 22 T cell receptor beta chains were all obtained from the same sample, sequenced in a study of beta chain features in type 1 diabetes. The authors reverse transcribed all of the isolated RNA, so sequencing captured expressed TCRB transcripts. Data came from immunoSEQ multiplex PCR; TCRdb stores just in-frame clones and leaves some out. The sample records 900,000 or so clones, roughly 15% being singletons. Sequences were obtained from naive CD4+ T cells from blood. The receptors stem from a woman under 30 in good health.

This clone showed up just a few times. The V and J genes are TRBV29-1 and TRBJ2-7, with 10 bases lining up with TRBD2. The germline V gene encodes CDR1 SQVTM and CDR2 ANQGSEA. The V gene end was trimmed by 6 bases and the J gene end by 3 bases; junction bases not matched to a gene: 5. The length of the CDR3 is 13 residues. The CDR3: CSVPGLARYEQYF. The CDR3 DNA reads as TGCAGCGTGCCGGGACTAGCGCGCTACGAGCAGTACTTC.

The rearrangement joins TRBV9 to TRBJ2-2, with 11 bases fitting TRBD2. Per the germline V gene, CDR1 is SGDLS and CDR2 is YYNGEE. The V and J ends lost 3 bases and 2 bases, in that order; junction bases with no gene match: 3. The CDR3 extends over 16 amino acids. The DNA for the CDR3 is TGTGCCAGCAGCGGGGGACTAGCGGTAAACACCGGGGAGCTGTTTTTT. Translating it yields CASSGGLAVNTGELFF.

The V and J genes are TRBV7-2 and TRBJ1-2, with D possibly TRBD1 on 6 matching bases. Germline lookup yields CDR1 SGHTA and CDR2 FQGNSA. V was trimmed by 3 bases and J by 3 bases, leaving 20 bases between them. This CDR3 contains 17 residues. This CDR3 reads CASSLGQVVGFDYGYTF. CDR3 coding DNA: TGTGCCAGCAGCTTGGGACAAGTTGTGGGTTTCGACTATGGCTACACCTTC.

This clone was recorded only once. This chain links TRBV6-6 with TRBJ1-2, with D hard to call. V was pared by 5 bases and J by 5 bases, with 12 bases between. CDR1 MNHNY and CDR2 SVGAGI come from the germline V gene (reference sequence). The length of the CDR3 is 13 residues. The CDR3 here is CASSKVREYGYTF. In DNA, the CDR3 is TGTGCCAGCAGTAAAGTTCGGGAGTATGGCTACACCTTC.

The chain recombines TRBV10-3 with TRBJ2-7; D is uncertain. Trimming stripped 6 bases from V and 1 base from J, with 10 bases between. Per germline, CDR1 ENHRY and CDR2 SYGVKD. The CDR3 runs to 13 residues. In DNA, the CDR3 is TGTGCCATCAGCCCGGACGGTTCCTACGAGCAGTACTTC. Translated, it gives CAISPDGSYEQYF.

This clone was seen a handful of times. The rearrangement uses TRBV28 and TRBJ2-5, with D unclear. Trimming pared 6 bases from V and 0 bases from J, leaving 5 bases between. This CDR3 has 12 amino acids. Germline CDR1 is MDHEN and CDR2 is SYDVKM. The CDR3 here is CASSLYQETQYF. CDR3 coding DNA: TGTGCCAGCAGCTTGTACCAAGAGACCCAGTACTTC.

The rearrangement joins TRBV10-3 to TRBJ2-7; 10 bases line up with TRBD1. This CDR3 is 15 amino acids long. Per the germline V gene, CDR1 is ENHRY and CDR2 is SYGVKD. With V trimmed by 0 bases and J by 4 bases, 3 bases remained unmatched. CDR3 nucleotide sequence: TGTGCCATCAGTGAGTCAAGGACAGGGGGATACGAGCAGTACTTC. Translated, it gives CAISESRTGGYEQYF.

This clone has more than one count but fewer than ten. This rearrangement joins TRBV11-2 to TRBJ2-7; D is unresolved. Germline loops: CDR1 SGHAT, CDR2 FQNNGV. CDR3 size: 15 residues. V lost 4 bases and J 0 bases, leaving 13 bases between the germline ends. This chain's CDR3 is CASSYRVLDSYEQYF. The CDR3 coding sequence is TGTGCCAGCAGCTATAGAGTCCTAGACTCCTACGAGCAGTACTTC. The whole variable domain, filled in from reference TRBV11-2 and TRBJ2-7, reads EAGVAQSPRYKIIEKRQSVAFWCNPISGHATLYWYQQILGQGPKLLIQFQNNGVVDDSQLPKDRFSAERLKGVDSTLKIQPAKLEDSAVYLCASSYRVLDSYEQYFGPGTRLTVT.

The chain carries TRBV5-6 and TRBJ1-2; D gene unclear. In germline, CDR1 is SGHDT, CDR2 YYEEEE. V lost 0 bases, J lost 4 bases, and 16 bases lay in between. The CDR3 runs to 16 residues. As DNA, the CDR3 is TGTGCCAGCAGCTTGGTTACACGGAGTGCACTCTATGGCTACACCTTC. Encoded protein: CASSLVTRSALYGYTF.

This clone came up a few times. The sample has other DNA sequences that encode this CDR3 too. The chain employs TRBV7-2 and TRBJ2-7, with D possibly matching TRBD1 (6 bases). Germline V gene sequence: CDR1 SGHTA, CDR2 FQGNSA. This CDR3 has 14 residues. Trimming removed 0 bases at V and 1 base at J, with 7 bases between. This chain's CDR3 is CASSLATGSYEQYF. Here the CDR3 DNA reads TGTGCCAGCAGCTTAGCCACAGGGTCCTACGAGCAGTACTTC.

V and J are TRBV6-5 and TRBJ2-1, with unresolved D. This CDR3 has 15 amino acids. The germline gives CDR1 MNHEY, CDR2 SVGAGI. V was pared by 5 bases and J by 5 bases, with 16 bases between. The CDR3: CASSNTRAWNNEQFF. CDR3 nucleotide sequence: TGTGCCAGCAGTAACACCCGGGCGTGGAACAATGAGCAGTTCTTC.

The sample holds a few counts of this clone. V and J are TRBV18 and TRBJ2-4, with TRBD2 identical over 7 bases. CDR1 is KGHSH and CDR2 is LQKENI in the germline V gene. CDR3 length: 13 residues. Trimming took 3 bases from V and 7 from J; bases not matched to a gene: 3. CDR3 amino acids: CASSPQGGNIQYF. CDR3 sequence (DNA): TGTGCCAGCTCACCCCAGGGAGGGAACATTCAGTACTTC.

V usage is TRBV18 and J usage is TRBJ1-1; TRBD1 aligns across 8 bases. V was clipped by 4 bases and J by 2 bases; unmatched bases: 9. Germline CDR1 and CDR2: KGHSH and LQKENI. The CDR3 has 16 amino acids. Here the CDR3 reads CASSRTGQAQNTEAFF. Written as DNA, the CDR3 is TGTGCCAGCTCACGGACAGGGCAGGCCCAAAACACTGAAGCTTTCTTT.

This clone was counted between two and nine times. The chain uses TRBV7-2 and TRBJ1-5; 7 bases fit TRBD1. J lost 2 bases, V lost 1 base, and 11 bases had no gene match. Germline values: CDR1 SGHTA, CDR2 FQGNSA. This CDR3 is built from 18 residues. CDR3 coding DNA: TGTGCCAGCAGCTTAGGGGGGACAGTAAGTTGGGGCAATCAGCCCCAGCATTTT. It encodes CASSLGGTVSWGNQPQHF.

The chain recombines TRBV19 with TRBJ1-5; no firm D call. In germline, CDR1 is LNHDA, CDR2 SQIVND (reference sequence). The germline V and J ends were trimmed by 1 base and 7 bases, with 8 bases remaining between them. The CDR3 contains 13 residues. As DNA, the CDR3 is TGTGCCAGTAGTATAGCACCCGGACAGCCCCAGCATTTT. Protein: CASSIAPGQPQHF.

The chain joins TRBV4-1 to TRBJ1-5; 9 bases are a match to TRBD1. Trimming cost V 2 bases and J 6 bases; bases outside gene matches: 5. From germline, CDR1 is MGHRA and CDR2 YSYEKL. There are 15 residues in the CDR3. CDR3 loop: CASSQQQGAGQPQHF. DNA of the CDR3: TGCGCCAGCAGCCAACAACAGGGGGCAGGTCAGCCCCAGCATTTT.

The chain has TRBV11-1 and TRBJ2-3; 8 bases fit TRBD1. The ends lost 8 bases at V and 1 base at J; junction bases unmatched: 2. Germline values: CDR1 SGHAT, CDR2 FQDESV (reference sequence). The CDR3 totals 13 residues. The CDR3 loop reads CASAGGGTDTQYF. The CDR3 DNA sequence: TGTGCCAGCGCAGGGGGCGGCACAGATACGCAGTATTTT.

This clone was counted between two and nine times. The genes are TRBV28 and TRBJ2-1; no reliable D call. The V end was cut by 2 bases, the J end by 5 bases, with 16 bases between. The length of the CDR3 is 16 residues. Germline-derived CDR1 and CDR2 are MDHEN and SYDVKM. CDR3 in amino acids: CASSLPRKQQDNEQFF. DNA of the CDR3: TGTGCCAGCAGTTTACCTCGGAAACAGCAAGACAATGAGCAGTTCTTC. The whole variable domain, filled in from reference TRBV28 and TRBJ2-1, reads DVKVTQSSRYLVKRTGEKVFLECVQDMDHENMFWYRQDPGLGLRLIYFSYDVKMKEKGDIPEGYSVSREKKERFSLILESASTNQTSMYLCASSLPRKQQDNEQFFGPGTRLTVL.

This clone was detected a few times. V is TRBV27 and J is TRBJ2-1; D assignment may be TRBD1 or TRBD2 (6 bases each). The V end was cut by 0 bases, the J end by 15 bases, with 12 bases between. Looked up from germline, CDR1 is MNHEY and CDR2 is SMNVEV (reference sequence). The CDR3 loop spans 12 amino acids. The DNA of the CDR3 is TGTGCCAGCAGTTTATCGAGGGGGGTTCCGTTCTTC. The encoded protein is CASSLSRGVPFF.

The chain recombines TRBV10-2 with TRBJ2-5; 15 bases are a match to TRBD2. The CDR3 totals 15 residues. Losses at the gene ends were 8 bases for V and 4 bases for J; bases not matched to a gene: 5. The V gene's germline CDR1 is WSHSY and CDR2 SAAADI. CDR3 sequence reads: CASSRTSGRGETQYF. The CDR3 nucleotides are TGCGCCAGCTCTAGGACTAGCGGGAGGGGAGAGACCCAGTACTTC.

The rearrangement joins TRBV12-5 to TRBJ2-1; D is uncertain. The CDR3 consists of 14 residues. CDR1 LGHNT and CDR2 FRNRAP come from the germline V gene. V dropped 3 bases and J dropped 2 bases, with 8 bases sitting between them. The CDR3 here is CASGLRSTYNEQFF. The CDR3 DNA follows: TGTGCTAGTGGTTTACGTTCTACCTACAATGAGCAGTTCTTC.

There are many counts of this clone. This rearrangement joins TRBV10-3 to TRBJ2-6; D gene ambiguous. This CDR3 region has 15 residues. The V end was cut by 3 bases, the J end by 0 bases, with 6 bases between. The V gene's germline CDR1 is ENHRY and CDR2 SYGVKD. DNA for the CDR3: TGTGCCATCAGTGATCTGATCTCTGGGGCCAACGTCCTGACTTTC. This sequence encodes CAISDLISGANVLTF.